This T cell receptor (beta chain) stems from a study of cytomegalovirus exposure and HLA in healthy donors. Whole-study results and caveats: In the analysis, some V segments, TRBV6-2 and TRBV6-3 included, were excluded as indistinguishable. As immune exposure information, only CMV serostatus was available. Several of the most significant clusters appeared linked to common viral pathogens, based on a later analysis. V- and J-gene trimming of TCR beta was linked (in a later analysis) to a missense DCLRE1C variant.

With regard to this clone: Its target is not known.

Primers: 60 Vbeta forward and 13 Jbeta reverse. TCRdb's table, derived via immunoSEQ multiplex PCR, lists solely in-frame clones and lacks some. The data hold 95,000 to 100,000 clones, with approximately 79% observed a single time. Germline V gene lookup returns CDR1 SGHNT and CDR2 YENEEA. Trimming took 4 bases from V and 2 from J; bases not matched to a gene: 4. CDR3 size: 15 residues. The V and J genes are TRBV11-3 and TRBJ2-2; TRBD1 aligns across 7 bases. The sequence was collected from a woman aged 60-70 years in good health and CMV-seropositive. The sequenced sample was PBMCs. DNA of the CDR3: TGTGCCAGCAGCTCCCGGGACAGAAACACCGGGGAGCTGTTTTTT. Its translation: CASSSRDRNTGELFF. Using reference TRBV11-3 and TRBJ2-2 for the parts outside the CDR3, the full variable domain is EAGVVQSPRYKIIEKKQPVAFWCNPISGHNTLYWYLQNLGQGPELLIRYENEEAVDDSQLPKDRFSAERLKGVDSTLKIQPAELGDSAVYLCASSSRDRNTGELFFGEGSRLTVL.